Following are 14 T cell receptor beta chains from one sample sequenced in a study of blood T cells in healthy people across ages. Alongside a J-beta primer mix, a sample-barcoded 5' primer served in a second PCR lasting about 7 to 11 cycles. TCRdb analysed the 5' RACE reads with MiXCR anew, one entry per CDR3 protein. Of 1.5 million to 2 million distinct CDR3 sequences in the sample, roughly 52% were seen once. The sequenced sample was blood. Every receptor here comes from a woman between 35 and 50 years old in good health.

In its sample, this clonotype was seen a few times. The V and J genes are TRBV7-2 and TRBJ1-2; 10 bases align to TRBD1. V was pared by 5 bases and J by 8 bases, with 8 bases of the junction left unmatched. CDR3 length: 14 amino acids. Per the germline V gene, CDR1 is SGHTA and CDR2 is FQGNSA. This chain's CDR3 is CASSRPGQGFGYTF. The CDR3, as DNA: TGTGCCAGCAGCCGGCCGGGACAGGGGTTCGGCTACACCTTC.

The V call is TRBV21-1, the J call TRBJ2-7; the table names TRBD1, a call not compared with the DNA. TRBV21-1 is an annotated pseudogene. The CDR3 consists of 15 residues. CDR3 sequence: CASSKGGQGSGEQYF. CDR3 bases: TGTGCCAGCAGCAAAGGGGGACAGGGGTCGGGCGAGCAGTACTTC.

In this sample, this clonotype turned up a few times. This sequence joins TRBV28 and TRBJ2-5, with D maybe TRBD2 (6 bases). The V and J ends lost 6 bases and 4 bases respectively, with 15 bases between them. The germline V gene encodes CDR1 MDHEN and CDR2 SYDVKM. This CDR3 spans 14 amino acids. The CDR3 coding sequence is TGTGCCAGCAGCGGGGGAGCAGTCAGAGAGACCCAGTACTTC. As protein: CASSGGAVRETQYF.

The chain is built from TRBV6-2 or TRBV6-3 and TRBJ2-1; 11 nucleotides line up with TRBD2. Germline V CDR1 and CDR2: MNHEY, SVGEGT. The CDR3 totals 16 residues. The ends lost 0 bases at V and 10 bases at J; junction bases unmatched: 8. The CDR3 protein is CASSYSSSGGAWEQFF. The CDR3 nucleotides are TGTGCCAGCAGTTACTCGAGTAGCGGGGGGGCCTGGGAGCAGTTCTTC.

In its sample, this clonotype was seen a few times. This chain links TRBV19 with TRBJ2-1, with 13 nucleotides matching TRBD2. Losses at the gene ends were 2 bases for V and 5 bases for J; bases not matched to a gene: 0. The CDR3 is 15 amino acids. Germline V gene data show CDR1 as LNHDA and CDR2 as SQIVND (reference sequence). In DNA, the CDR3 is TGTGCCAGTAGTATAACTAGCGGGGGGGACAATGAGCAGTTCTTC. It encodes CASSITSGGDNEQFF.

Only a few counts were recorded for this clonotype. The chain carries TRBV10-3 and TRBJ2-5; the match to TRBD1 covers 9 bases. CDR3 size: 12 residues. Unmatched junction bases numbered 0, after V lost 8 bases and J lost 2 bases. Germline lookup yields CDR1 ENHRY and CDR2 SYGVKD. DNA of the CDR3: TGTGCCATCGGACAGGGGCAAGAGACCCAGTACTTC. Protein: CAIGQGQETQYF.

As regards this clonotype: Sequence at one end of the junction differs from germline and may be a read error. The CDR3 DNA sequence: TGTGCCGGCAGCCAAGTGGGGGTCGGGCACAATGAGCAGTTCTTC. This codes for CAGSQVGVGHNEQFF. V usage is TRBV14 and J usage is TRBJ2-1; TRBD1 or TRBD2 may be the D gene (5 bases each). The CDR3 has 15 amino acids. Per germline, CDR1 SGHDN and CDR2 FVKESK.

The rearrangement joins TRBV7-6 to TRBJ2-3; weak D call: TRBD2 (5 bases). The CDR3 length is 17 residues. Germline loops: CDR1 SGHVS, CDR2 FNYEAQ. V dropped 4 bases and J dropped 1 base, with 18 bases sitting between them. CDR3 protein: CASSSVGGLGGTDTQYF. Here the CDR3 DNA reads TGTGCCAGCAGCTCTGTGGGCGGGCTAGGAGGCACAGATACGCAGTATTTT.

The chain joins TRBV11-2 to TRBJ1-1; TRBD1 might be the D (6 bases). V lost 3 bases and J lost 2, with 13 bases in between. Germline V gene data show CDR1 as SGHAT and CDR2 as FQNNGV. There are 15 residues in the CDR3. The CDR3 here is CASSFNTGTNTEAFF. The CDR3 region has the DNA TGTGCCAGCAGCTTTAATACGGGGACAAACACTGAAGCTTTCTTT. The full variable domain, completed using reference TRBV11-2 and TRBJ1-1, is EAGVAQSPRYKIIEKRQSVAFWCNPISGHATLYWYQQILGQGPKLLIQFQNNGVVDDSQLPKDRFSAERLKGVDSTLKIQPAKLEDSAVYLCASSFNTGTNTEAFFGQGTRLTVV.

V usage is TRBV4-1 and J usage is TRBJ2-5, with TRBD2 matching 9 bases. V shed 3 bases, J shed 3 bases, and the junction held 5 bases outside the gene matches. CDR3 size: 15 residues. Germline V gene lookup returns CDR1 MGHRA and CDR2 YSYEKL. The CDR3 coding sequence is TGCGCCAGCAGCCATCCGGGACTAGCAGAAGAGACCCAGTACTTC. It encodes CASSHPGLAEETQYF.

V and J are TRBV6-5 and TRBJ2-1; D remains ambiguous. The ends were cut back, 2 bases at V and 0 bases at J, with 8 bases in the middle. CDR1 and CDR2 (germline): MNHEY, SVGAGI. CDR3 length: 15 residues. CDR3 DNA sequence: TGTGCCAGCAGTTACGATCTGAGCTCCTACAATGAGCAGTTCTTC. Translated: CASSYDLSSYNEQFF.

The DNA of the CDR3 is TGTGCCAGCAGTTTAGGGACAGGGTTTGGCGACATTCAGTACTTC. Translation: CASSLGTGFGDIQYF. The chain combines TRBV28 with TRBJ2-4; 9 nucleotides align to TRBD1. In germline, CDR1 is MDHEN, CDR2 SYDVKM. This CDR3 comprises 15 residues. The J segment lost 8 bases and the V segment lost 2 bases, leaving 7 bases of the junction unmatched.

J is TRBJ2-1 and V is TRBV11-2, with D possibly being TRBD1 (5 bases). With the DNA end fitting TRBJ2-7 better, the J assignment may be wrong. The CDR3 contains 18 residues. CDR1 is SGHAT, CDR2 FQNNGV, per germline. As DNA, the CDR3 is TGTGCCAGCAGCTTCACTACCTTTGGGGCAGCCTCCTACAATGAGCAGTACTTC. Protein: CASSFTTFGAASYNEQYF.

This clonotype has just one count. The V gene is TRBV7-9, the J gene TRBJ1-1; D is possibly TRBD1 (5 bases). The CDR3 loop spans 14 amino acids. V lost 8 bases, J lost 6 bases, and 19 bases lay in between. The V gene's germline CDR1 is SEHNR and CDR2 FQNEAQ (reference sequence). CDR3 sequence: CASSHQGRGSEAFF. CDR3 nucleotide sequence: TGTGCCAGCTCGCACCAGGGACGGGGGTCTGAAGCTTTCTTT.